Listed below are T cell receptor beta chains from one sample, sequenced in a study of OX40 agonist ivuxolimab in advanced cancers. Assay used: immunoSEQ multiplex PCR; TCRdb lists only in-frame clones, some missing. The sample holds over 40,000 clones; approximately 89% are singletons and the top ten take 3.5% to 4%. Sequenced material: CD4+ or CD8+ T cells sorted from blood, taken in a trial of the OX40 agonist ivuxolimab. Receptors were obtained from an adult with an advanced solid tumor such as melanoma, head and neck, liver or kidney cancer. The CDR3 runs from the conserved cysteine through the conserved F or W. D genes are given only for firm matches. Clone size is shown for a subset of rows, as once, few, many or a class of expanded clone.

v_call	d_call	j_call	clone_size	cdr3_nt	cdr3_aa
TRBV4-1	NA	TRBJ1-1	NA	TGCGCCAGCAGCCAAGATCACATTTTTAATGAAGCTTTCTTT	CASSQDHIFNEAFF
TRBV2	NA	TRBJ1-4	once	TGTGCCAGCCGCAGGGGCCCCATGTCTAATGAAAAACTGTTTTTT	CASRRGPMSNEKLFF
TRBV5-1	NA	TRBJ2-7	NA	TGCGCCAGCAGCTTGTCCCGGCCGCTGGACGAGCAGTACTTC	CASSLSRPLDEQYF
TRBV18	NA	TRBJ2-5	NA	TGTGCCAGCTCACCCCGACAGATACAAGAGACCCAGTACTTC	CASSPRQIQETQYF
TRBV19	TRBD1	TRBJ2-7	NA	TGTGCCAGTAGTATACTCCCGGGACAGGGAGTCTACGAGCAGTACTTC	CASSILPGQGVYEQYF
TRBV18	NA	TRBJ2-7	NA	TGTGCCAGCTCAAATTACATTAGCTCCTACGAGCAGTACTTC	CASSNYISSYEQYF
TRBV6-5	NA	TRBJ1-1	NA	TGTGCCAGCTATACGGCGAACACTGAAGCTTTCTTT	CASYTANTEAFF
TRBV7-8	TRBD1	TRBJ2-7	NA	TGTGCCAGCAGCCCCCCCCTACGGACAGGGCCAAGCGAGCAGTACTTC	CASSPPLRTGPSEQYF
TRBV7-9	NA	TRBJ1-1	NA	TGTGCCAGCAGCTCTGGACAGAACACTGAAGCTTTCTTT	CASSSGQNTEAFF
TRBV5-6	NA	TRBJ2-3	NA	TGTGCCAGCAGCTTGGCCGGGGCTAGCACAGATACGCAGTATTTT	CASSLAGASTDTQYF
TRBV11-3	NA	TRBJ2-5	NA	TGTGCCAGCAAGATGGTGGGTGTGACCCAGTACTTC	CASKMVGVTQYF
TRBV1	NA	TRBJ2-7	NA	TGCACCAGCAGCCAAGTCTGTACCCGGAACAGGGAGTCGTACGAGCAGTACTTC	CTSSQVCTRNRESYEQYF
TRBV30	TRBD1	TRBJ1-1	NA	TGTGCCTGGAGTCTCGACAGGGTCACTGAAGCTTTCTTT	CAWSLDRVTEAFF
TRBV30	TRBD2	TRBJ2-3	NA	TGTGCCTGGAGTGTGGAAAGGACTAGCGGCACAGATACGCAGTATTTT	CAWSVERTSGTDTQYF
TRBV11-2	NA	TRBJ2-3	few	TGTGCCAGCAGCTTAGTGGGCCACCTGACGGATACGCAGTATTTT	CASSLVGHLTDTQYF
TRBV7-8	TRBD2	TRBJ2-3	NA	TGTGCCAGCAGGGCCTTTAGCGGGAGGGCCCGCACAGATACGCAGTATTTT	CASRAFSGRARTDTQYF
TRBV7-9	NA	TRBJ1-1	NA	TGTGCCAGCAGCTTGGGCCTTTCAGGGGCTGGAGTGAACACTGAAGCTTTCTTT	CASSLGLSGAGVNTEAFF
TRBV6-6	TRBD1	TRBJ2-1	NA	TGTGCCAGCAGTTGGGACAGGCAAAAATCGTTCTTC	CASSWDRQKSFF
TRBV10-3	TRBD1	TRBJ2-7	NA	TGTGCCATCAGTGAGCAGGGCCCGGGACAGGGATTGGACGAGCAGTACTTC	CAISEQGPGQGLDEQYF
TRBV10-1	TRBD2	TRBJ2-3	NA	TGCGCCAGCAGCGAGGGACTAGCGGGAGGCCCGACAGATACGCAGTATTTT	CASSEGLAGGPTDTQYF
TRBV19	NA	TRBJ2-6	once	TGTGCCAGTAGTAACCCCCACAGGGCTGGGGCCAACGTCCTGACTTTC	CASSNPHRAGANVLTF
TRBV6-5	NA	TRBJ1-1	NA	TGTGCCAGCCACGTCCCGGGACGGGATGAAGCTTTCTTT	CASHVPGRDEAFF
TRBV19	NA	TRBJ1-1	few	TGTGCCGCGGCCACGGTGAACACTGAAGCTTTCTTT	CAAATVNTEAFF
TRBV29-1	NA	TRBJ2-3	NA	TGCAGCGTTGAGGCGGACACATCAGATACGCAGTATTTT	CSVEADTSDTQYF
TRBV29-1	NA	TRBJ1-1	NA	TGCAGCGTTGAAGATCTTCAGGGGAATGGATTT	CSVEDLQGNGF